The 21 T cell receptor beta chains reported below all come from one sample, sequenced in a study of glioma-infiltrating T cells. TCR alpha and beta CDR3 regions were amplified from RNA using iRepertoire nested multiplex PCR. Each CDR3 protein is one row after TCRdb ran MiXCR on the multiplex PCR reads. The table includes about 180,000 distinct CDR3 sequences, under 55% detected once. Input material: glioma tissue, nonneoplastic brain tissue, or PBMCs (not recorded which). The receptors stem from a human donor with low-grade glioma or glioblastoma, undergoing nonglioma brain surgery, or in good health (not recorded which).

At least ten counts were recorded for this clonotype. The V gene is TRBV20-1, the J gene TRBJ2-3; D uncertain. The germline V gene encodes CDR1 DFQATT and CDR2 SNEGSKA (reference sequence). This CDR3 has 12 amino acids. Trimming removed 3 bases at V and 0 bases at J, with 4 bases between. DNA for the CDR3: TGCAGTGCTAGGCCTAGCACAGATACGCAGTATTTT. This sequence encodes CSARPSTDTQYF.

Details on this clonotype: One end of the junction fails to match germline, which may point to a read error. This rearrangement joins TRBV27 to TRBJ2-1; 8 positions agree with TRBD2. CDR3 size: 15 residues. The germline V gene encodes CDR1 MNHEY and CDR2 SMNVEV (reference sequence). The CDR3 region is CATSEPTSAYNEQFF. CDR3 sequence (DNA): TGTGCCACCAGTGAACCGACTAGCGCTTACAATGAGCAGTTCTTC.

In the case of this clonotype: Since a much larger clone is just one base distant, this may be a read error. CDR3 residues: CASGEADYEQYF. In DNA, the CDR3 is TGTGCCAGCGGGGAAGCAGACTACGAGCAGTACTTC. This chain connects TRBV19 to TRBJ2-7, with D tentatively TRBD2 (5 bases). The CDR3 contains 12 residues. Germline CDR1 reads LNHDA; CDR2 reads SQIVND (reference sequence). Trimming removed 9 bases at V and 3 bases at J, with 12 bases between.

Remarks on this clonotype: A much bigger clone sits one base away, suggesting this may be a read error. The V call is TRBV27, the J call TRBJ1-1, with 8 bases that match TRBD1. After removal of 5 bases from V and 4 bases from J, the junction contained 9 bases not matched to a gene. CDR1 is MNHEY and CDR2 is SMNVEV in the germline V gene (reference sequence). CDR3 length: 15 amino acids. The DNA for the CDR3 is TGTGCCAGCAGTACCAGGACAGGGTTGAGCACTGAAGCTTTCTTT. The encoded protein is CASSTRTGLSTEAFF.

This clonotype has a handful of counts. The chain uses TRBV18 and TRBJ1-3; D ambiguous. The CDR3 runs to 16 residues. V lost 0 bases, J lost 1 base, and 10 bases lay in between. Germline V gene sequence: CDR1 KGHSH, CDR2 LQKENI. CDR3 nucleotides: TGTGCCAGCTCACCACCGGGAAGAGTTTCTGGAAACACCATATATTTT. Translating gives CASSPPGRVSGNTIYF.

J is TRBJ2-7 and V is TRBV27; D gene uncertain. The germline CDR1 and CDR2 sequences are MNHEY and SMNVEV (reference sequence). This CDR3 region has 13 residues. With 4 bases removed from V and 1 base from J, the gap between germline ends came to 8 bases. In nucleotides, the CDR3 is TGTGCCAGCAGTTCGACGGCGTCCTACGAGCAGTACTTC. This translates into CASSSTASYEQYF.

The sample holds one count of this clonotype. At one end the junction does not follow the germline gene, possibly because of a read error. The chain employs TRBV2 and TRBJ2-1; D is unclear. Germline assignment: CDR1 SNHLY and CDR2 FYNNEI. The CDR3 spans 13 residues. The CDR3 DNA follows: TGTGCCAACAGTGAAGAGGCCTACAATGGGCAGTTCTTC. Amino acids: CANSEEAYNGQFF. The variable domain in full, with the rest retrieved from reference TRBV2 and TRBJ2-1, is EPEVTQTPSHQVTQMGQEVILRCVPISNHLYFYWYRQILGQKVEFLVSFYNNEISEKSEIFDDQFSVERPDGSNFTLKIRSTKLEDSAMYFCANSEEAYNGQFFGPGTRLTVL.

This clonotype was recorded many times. The V call is TRBV2, the J call TRBJ2-1; 12 bases match TRBD2. This CDR3 contains 14 residues. Germline V gene data show CDR1 as SNHLY and CDR2 as FYNNEI. Trimming removed 11 bases from V and 9 bases from J; junction bases left unmatched: 11. The CDR3 DNA reads as TGTGCCGCACATCGGACTAGCGGGAAGGGTGAGCAGTTCTTC. Protein product: CAAHRTSGKGEQFF.

The sample holds many counts of this clonotype. The chain carries TRBV28 and TRBJ2-7; no reliable D call. V dropped 6 bases and J dropped 6 bases, with 3 bases sitting between them. Germline CDR1 MDHEN, CDR2 SYDVKM. The length of the CDR3 is 9 residues. CDR3 DNA: TGTGCCAGCAGGAGCGAGCAGTACTTC. As protein: CASRSEQYF.

This clonotype turned up a few times. This rearrangement joins TRBV10-3 to TRBJ2-2, with 7 nucleotides matching TRBD1. CDR3 length: 16 amino acids. Looked up from germline, CDR1 is ENHRY and CDR2 is SYGVKD. The V segment lost 0 bases and the J segment 2 bases; nucleotides outside the gene matches: 3. CDR3 region: CAISESRTGNTGELFF. The CDR3 region has the DNA TGTGCCATCAGTGAGTCGAGGACAGGTAACACCGGGGAGCTGTTTTTT.

Turning to this clonotype: This may arise from a read error, as a much more abundant clone is one base away. The genes are TRBV2 and TRBJ2-3; the D gene is possibly TRBD1 (5 bases). CDR1 is SNHLY, CDR2 FYNNEI, per germline. This CDR3 is built from 15 residues. CDR3 sequence reads: CASSDRQPGTDTEYF. DNA of the CDR3: TGTGCCAGCAGTGACAGACAGCCGGGCACAGATACGGAGTATTTT. Using reference TRBV2 and TRBJ2-3 for the parts outside the CDR3, the full variable domain is EPEVTQTPSHQVTQMGQEVILRCVPISNHLYFYWYRQILGQKVEFLVSFYNNEISEKSEIFDDQFSVERPDGSNFTLKIRSTKLEDSAMYFCASSDRQPGTDTEYFGPGTRLTVL.

Concerning this clonotype: Given the absence of the conserved phenylalanine or tryptophan at the CDR3 end, a read error is likely. The V gene is TRBV6-1, the J gene TRBJ1-6; D is ambiguous. The germline V and J ends were trimmed by 8 bases and 10 bases, with 12 bases remaining between them. The CDR3 spans 12 residues. Per the germline V gene, CDR1 is MNHNS and CDR2 is SASEGT. CDR3 sequence (DNA): TGTGCCAGCTTGTATTTCGAGTCACCCCTCCACCTT. Translation gives CASLYFESPLHL.

The genes are TRBV13 and TRBJ1-5; D is unclear. From germline, CDR1 is PRHDT and CDR2 FYEKMQ (reference sequence). This CDR3 is built from 14 residues. Trimming removed 5 bases at V and 0 bases at J, with 8 bases between. The CDR3: CASSPGGSNQPQHF. The CDR3 region has the DNA TGTGCCAGCAGCCCCGGAGGTAGCAATCAGCCCCAGCATTTT. Combining the CDR3 with reference TRBV13 and TRBJ1-5 gives the whole variable domain AAGVIQSPRHLIKEKRETATLKCYPIPRHDTVYWYQQGPGQDPQFLISFYEKMQSDKGSIPDRFSAQQFSDYHSELNMSSLELGDSALYFCASSPGGSNQPQHFGDGTRLSIL.

This clonotype was counted at least ten times. In DNA, the CDR3 is TGTGCCAGCAGTTTATCGAGGGAGCTCCTTGATAATGAGCAGTTCTTC. It codes for CASSLSRELLDNEQFF. The V and J genes are TRBV27 and TRBJ2-1, with D maybe TRBD2 (5 bases). Trimming cost V 0 bases and J 7 bases, with 16 bases left between them. Germline values: CDR1 MNHEY, CDR2 SMNVEV (reference sequence). There are 16 residues in the CDR3.

A remark on this clonotype: This clone may be a read error of a much larger clone one base away. The V gene is TRBV28, the J gene TRBJ1-5; the D is unclear. The CDR3 contains 14 residues. The germline CDR1 and CDR2 sequences are MDHEN and SYDVKM. The CDR3: CASSFWGNNQPHHF. The CDR3 region has the DNA TGTGCCAGCAGTTTCTGGGGAAACAATCAGCCCCATCATTTT. Looking up the rest from reference TRBV28 and TRBJ1-5 gives the full variable domain: DVKVTQSSRYLVKRTGEKVFLECVQDMDHENMFWYRQDPGLGLRLIYFSYDVKMKEKGDIPEGYSVSREKKERFSLILESASTNQTSMYLCASSFWGNNQPHHFGDGTRLSIL.

Concerning this clonotype itself: This may come from a read error, since a much larger clone is one base off. The CDR3 nucleotides are TGCAGTGCTATAGATTTTGTTTTGGACAGCACAGATACGCAGTATTTT. This sequence encodes CSAIDFVLDSTDTQYF. This sequence joins TRBV20-1 and TRBJ2-3; no clear D gene. V was trimmed by 4 bases and J by 0 bases, leaving 17 bases between them. CDR3 length: 16 amino acids. The germline V gene encodes CDR1 DFQATT and CDR2 SNEGSKA (reference sequence).

This clonotype showed up many times. The chain couples TRBV6-1 to TRBJ1-2; maybe TRBD1 (5 bases). The V gene's germline CDR1 is MNHNS and CDR2 SASEGT. With 6 bases removed from V and 1 base from J, the gap between germline ends came to 15 bases. The length of the CDR3 is 15 residues. The CDR3 loop reads CASRNRLGVNYGYTF. DNA of the CDR3: TGTGCCAGCAGGAACCGGTTGGGGGTTAACTATGGCTACACCTTC.

Of note for this clonotype: Because it lacks the conserved phenylalanine or tryptophan at the end, this CDR3 is likely a read error. V and J are TRBV7-9 and TRBJ2-2; weak D call: TRBD2 (5 bases). The V end was cut by 7 bases, the J end by 5 bases, with 14 bases between. The CDR3 sequence is 14 residues long. In germline, CDR1 is SEHNR, CDR2 FQNEAQ (reference sequence). The CDR3 protein is CASTELVETGELFS. The CDR3 region has the DNA TGTGCCAGCACTGAACTAGTTGAGACCGGGGAGCTGTTTTCT.

This clonotype has more than one count but fewer than ten. With a much larger clone just one base away, this may be a read error. The chain is built from TRBV27 and TRBJ1-6; D is perhaps TRBD1 (5 bases). V was cut by 4 bases and J by 0 bases, with 10 bases left in between. The germline gives CDR1 MNHEY, CDR2 SMNVEV (reference sequence). The CDR3 spans 16 residues. The CDR3 sequence: CASSSQVDSYNSPLHF. The CDR3 DNA follows: TGTGCCAGCAGTTCACAGGTTGACTCCTATAATTCACCCCTCCACTTT.

In regard to this clonotype: A read error may explain this, as a much larger clone is one base away. As DNA, the CDR3 is TGTGCCAGAAGTTTAAACAGGGGCTACGAGCAGTACTTC. Translated, it gives CARSLNRGYEQYF. The chain carries TRBV6-6 and TRBJ2-7; 7 positions match TRBD1. Germline V CDR1 and CDR2: MNHNY, SVGAGI (reference sequence). CDR3 length equals 13 residues.

This chain links TRBV5-1 with TRBJ2-1; D may be TRBD2 (5 bases). Germline CDR1 and CDR2: SGHRS and YFSETQ. V was pared by 1 base and J by 2 bases, with 10 bases between. CDR3 length: 15 amino acids. The CDR3: CASSLTGNTYNEQFF. Here the CDR3 DNA reads TGCGCCAGCAGCTTGACGGGAAACACCTACAATGAGCAGTTCTTC.